Described below is a single T cell receptor beta chain sequence and its context. Its matching antigen is unknown. These data are taken from a study of cytomegalovirus exposure and HLA in healthy donors. Background on the study: Early released data had tens of millions of unique TCRs, all coming from HLA-typed donors. Study-level points and caveats: Productive status was seen about 87% or about 30% of the time for most TCR beta V segments in an earlier analysis.

PCR amplification relied on 60 Vbeta primers (plus 13 Jbeta primers). Authors' analysis steps: Per a later analysis, the number of unique TCR beta chains was approximately 80 million, of which roughly 9.9 million were shared. Data came from immunoSEQ multiplex PCR; TCRdb stores just in-frame clones and leaves some out. That table is the source of V, J and clone size, and D and trimming were worked out from the DNA. The table records over 150,000 clones, 65% to 70% of them present only once. CDR1 and CDR2 (germline): MDHEN, SYDVKM. V gave up 8 bases and J gave up 8 bases, with 9 bases separating them. The CDR3 length is 11 residues.

The gene calls are TRBV28 and TRBJ2-2; D gene uncertain. The sequence derives from a woman under 30 in good health and CMV-seropositive. The sample was PBMCs. The CDR3 reads CASRLFGELFF. In DNA form, the CDR3 reads TGTGCCAGCCGGTTGTTTGGGGAGCTGTTTTTT. Full variable domain (rest looked up from reference TRBV28 and TRBJ2-2): DVKVTQSSRYLVKRTGEKVFLECVQDMDHENMFWYRQDPGLGLRLIYFSYDVKMKEKGDIPEGYSVSREKKERFSLILESASTNQTSMYLCASRLFGELFFGEGSRLTVL.